This entry is about one T cell receptor beta chain. Its antigen target is currently unknown. Qualities for individual bases were not recorded, and no much larger clone is one base off. The roughly 38 donors, aged about 6 to 95 years, were systemically healthy Caucasian individuals from Russia. Approximately 9.7 milliliters of peripheral blood were drawn from each donor into EDTA-treated Vacutainer tubes. PBMCs were isolated by Ficoll-Paque density-gradient centrifugation, with at least 7 million obtained per sample. Trizol reagent was used to extract total RNA from PBMCs, with at least 6 micrograms per sample. Naive CD45RAhigh/CD27high T cell percentages were measured by flow cytometry on a PBMC aliquot from every donor. This entry belongs to a study of blood T cells in healthy people across ages (dated by TCRdb to 2013 to 2016). Describing the broader study: In model experiments, roughly one uniquely barcoded TCR beta cDNA molecule per two T cells was captured by template switching. To track age-related changes in TCR beta repertoire diversity, the study relied on deep sequencing normalized with unique cDNA molecular identifiers. The donors were divided into four age groups: young (average approximately 16 years), middle-aged (almost 40), aged (about 62) and long-lived (about 84). Donors of different ages were randomly distributed across sequencing lanes to avoid experimental bias. Using the same blood draw, the study looked at two additional independent replicas of 1 million unique cDNA reads for two donors, one aged 18 to 30 and the other aged 80 or older.

Here is what the overall study found, with its caveats: Observed TCR beta diversity per million T cells fell roughly linearly with age, and a significant reduction was already apparent by age approximately 41. Conclusive comparison of naive and antigen-experienced compartments was prevented by the profiling of bulk unsorted PBMCs. Estimates of total diversity based on one million sequenced T cells were regarded as lower bounds and as underestimates. Compared with the aged group, the long-lived group had more naive CD4+ T cells, fewer expanded clones and increased TCR diversity, a pattern suggesting age selection. There was a strong correlation between observed TCR beta diversity and the percentage of naive T cells measured by flow cytometry. Because donor CMV infection status was unknown, age-related changes in expanded clonotypes were potentially confounded.

The CDR3 holds 15 amino acids from the cysteine to the phenylalanine. Only CDR3 DNA is held: 45 bases, read in frame from base 1. V gives up 3 bases and J gives up 3 bases, and the segment between their germline ends measures 14 bases. The germline V gene (reference sequence) sets CDR1 to MNHEY and CDR2 to SMNVEV. The library was produced with 5' RACE. Sequencing took place on an Illumina HiSeq 2500. A second 7 to 11 cycle PCR used a sample-barcoded 5' primer and a J-beta primer mix. Each TCR beta cDNA molecule received a unique molecular identifier from a template-switch 5' adaptor carrying 12 random nucleotides. Each sample yielded at least 2.5 million CDR3-containing paired-end reads. The Mint cDNA synthesis kit, primed by a TRBC-specific oligonucleotide, was used to synthesize first-strand cDNA from all RNA. Following uracil-DNA glycosylase treatment, all cDNA underwent a first 18-cycle PCR with the universal primers M1SS and BC2_uni_R. Per the authors' processing: For normalization, 1 million high-quality reads were randomly selected from each sample, with every read carrying a distinct molecular identifier. Reads sharing molecular identifiers were discarded rather than binned into consensus sequences. MiTCR, with a Q25 quality threshold and the strictest error-elimination algorithm, was used for CDR3 identification, clonotype clustering and error correction. A nonparametric unseen species model using Euler transformation provided a lower-bound estimate of total TCR beta diversity. Through fastp at Q25 and MiXCR, TCRdb rebuilt clones from the public reads, retaining in-frame beta chains. All rows with the same CDR3 protein become a single entry with the most common DNA and genes. The V and J calls were not made by the authors but by TCRdb's processing. Here the sample has hundreds of thousands of distinct CDR3 sequences; over 45% occur a single time. The biggest ten clones account for roughly 34% of the sample.

The clonotype was recovered from a woman aged 55-70 years in good health. Specimen: blood. The rearranged chain carries TRBV27 and TRBJ2-5; TRBD2 is a possible D gene, resting on 5 matching bases. The base sequence is TGTGCCAGCAGTTTCGGGGTCGGTCGGAAAGAGACCCAGTACTTC. This is translated as CASSFGVGRKETQYF.